Below, 27 T cell receptor beta chains from the same sample are listed, as sequenced in a study of shared clonotypes between healthy human individuals. TCRdb's table, derived via immunoSEQ multiplex PCR, lists solely in-frame clones and lacks some. Of approximately 320,000 clones listed, around 87% are singletons. The sample taken for sequencing was memory CD8+ T cells sorted from blood. Documented subset: CD45RO+ cells pooled with CCR7-negative TemRA cells. These TCRs come from a man younger than 30 in good health.

The gene calls are TRBV27 and TRBJ1-1; 7 bases align to TRBD1. The CDR3 has 14 residues. The germline V gene encodes CDR1 MNHEY and CDR2 SMNVEV (reference sequence). Trimming at V came to 7 bases and at J to 4 bases, leaving 9 bases not matched to a gene. This CDR3 is CASNPTGEVTEAFF. The CDR3 DNA sequence: TGTGCCAGCAATCCCACAGGGGAGGTCACTGAAGCTTTCTTT.

The rearrangement uses TRBV7-2 and TRBJ2-7, with no clear D. There are 14 residues in the CDR3. In germline, CDR1 is SGHTA, CDR2 FQGNSA. V was trimmed by 3 bases and J by 2 bases, leaving 11 bases between them. The CDR3 is CASSFSAPTYEQYF. As DNA, the CDR3 is TGTGCCAGCAGCTTCTCTGCTCCAACCTACGAGCAGTACTTC.

The CDR3 sequence is CASSETPIVEGYYEQYF. CDR3 nucleotide sequence: TGCGCCAGCAGTGAGACCCCTATCGTCGAGGGATACTACGAGCAGTACTTC. V and J are TRBV10-2 and TRBJ2-7; the D gene is possibly TRBD2 (5 bases). The V gene lost 2 bases and the J gene lost 3 bases, with 20 bases spanning the gap. Germline V gene lookup returns CDR1 WSHSY and CDR2 SAAADI. This CDR3 has 17 amino acids.

This clone was counted many times. The rearrangement uses TRBV4-1 and TRBJ2-7; 9 bases align to TRBD1. CDR1 and CDR2 (germline): MGHRA, YSYEKL. The CDR3 spans 18 residues. V shed 1 base and J 0 bases; nucleotides not matched to a gene: 10. The DNA for the CDR3 is TGCGCCAGCAGCCAAGTGGTAATTGTGACAGGGGGCTCCTACGAGCAGTACTTC. Translating gives CASSQVVIVTGGSYEQYF.

The rearrangement joins TRBV11-2 to TRBJ1-1; TRBD1 matches at 9 bases. Germline loops: CDR1 SGHAT, CDR2 FQNNGV. The V and J ends lost 0 bases and 7 bases, in that order; junction bases with no gene match: 3. The CDR3 extends over 14 amino acids. CDR3 in amino acids: CASSLDDRGVEAFF. The CDR3 DNA is TGTGCCAGCAGCTTAGATGACAGGGGGGTTGAAGCTTTCTTT.

The chain joins TRBV18 to TRBJ2-3, with D uncertain. The CDR3 is 15 residues long. Germline V gives CDR1 KGHSH, CDR2 LQKENI. Trimming stripped 2 bases from V and 2 bases from J, with 11 bases between. This CDR3 reads CASSPIRTFTDTQYF. DNA for the CDR3: TGTGCCAGCTCACCAATAAGGACCTTCACAGATACGCAGTATTTT.

This clone came up once. This chain links TRBV2 with TRBJ2-7; D not certain. This CDR3 comprises 10 residues. From germline, CDR1 is SNHLY and CDR2 FYNNEI. Between the trimmed V and J ends, which lost 0 bases and 9 bases, there was a span of 3 bases. CDR3 DNA: TGTGCCAGCAGTGAAGCGCCGCAGTACTTC. This encodes CASSEAPQYF.

This chain links TRBV28 with TRBJ2-7, with a weak D call TRBD1 (6 bases). Germline values: CDR1 MDHEN, CDR2 SYDVKM. Trimming removed 4 bases at V and 4 bases at J, with 14 bases between. The CDR3 totals 14 residues. CDR3 protein: CASSSYTGWYEQYF. DNA for the CDR3: TGTGCCAGCAGTTCATACACAGGGTGGTACGAGCAGTACTTC.

The J gene is TRBJ2-7, the V gene TRBV28; weak D call: TRBD2 (5 bases). The CDR3 spans 13 residues. Germline V gene lookup returns CDR1 MDHEN and CDR2 SYDVKM. The V end was cut by 2 bases, the J end by 6 bases, with 11 bases between. The DNA for the CDR3 is TGTGCCAGCAGTTTAGTAGAGGGTGGCGAGCAGTACTTC. Its translation is CASSLVEGGEQYF.

This clone was observed many times. The CDR3: CASSSGRDTGELFF. The CDR3 bases are TGTGCCAGCAGTAGCGGGAGGGACACCGGGGAGCTGTTTTTT. The chain is built from TRBV6-1 and TRBJ2-2; 10 positions match TRBD2. CDR3 size: 14 residues. CDR1 and CDR2 from the germline V gene are MNHNS and SASEGT. V shed 5 bases, J shed 3 bases, and the junction held 0 bases outside the gene matches.

The table lists this clone with a count of one. One junction end disagrees with the germline gene, perhaps due to a read error. CDR3 sequence (DNA): TGTGCCAGCAGCCTAGAAGCGGGGCCCTCCTACAATGAGCAGTTCTTC. Translation gives CASSLEAGPSYNEQFF. This sequence joins TRBV11-2 and TRBJ2-1, with TRBD2 matching 7 bases. The CDR3 spans 16 residues. CDR1 SGHAT and CDR2 FQNNGV come from the germline V gene.

V and J are TRBV6-5 and TRBJ2-7, with a weak D call TRBD2 (5 bases). This CDR3 is built from 12 residues. Germline values: CDR1 MNHEY, CDR2 SVGAGI. Trimming stripped 5 bases from V and 4 bases from J, with 9 bases between. The CDR3: CASSHRGYEQYF. The CDR3 coding sequence is TGTGCCAGCAGTCACCGGGGATACGAGCAGTACTTC.

Remarks on this clone: Within the sample, other DNA sequences also encode this same CDR3. This chain's CDR3 is CASSVEGAGANVLTF. The DNA for the CDR3 is TGTGCCAGCAGCGTAGAAGGGGCCGGGGCCAACGTCCTGACTTTC. V and J are TRBV9 and TRBJ2-6, with a possible D match to TRBD1 (5 bases). Trimming shortened V by 0 bases and J by 4 bases, and 8 bases separated the two germline ends. The germline gives CDR1 SGDLS, CDR2 YYNGEE. This CDR3 region has 15 residues.

The chain recombines TRBV9 with TRBJ1-3, with 9 positions matching TRBD1. CDR3 length equals 17 residues. Looked up from germline, CDR1 is SGDLS and CDR2 is YYNGEE. The V segment lost 4 bases and the J segment 0 bases; nucleotides outside the gene matches: 8. For the CDR3, the DNA is TGTGCCAGCAGCTCGCGACAGGGGGTTATCTCTGGAAACACCATATATTTT. It specifies CASSSRQGVISGNTIYF.

The genes are TRBV6-6 and TRBJ2-5, with a weak D call TRBD2 (5 bases). CDR3 length equals 12 residues. The germline CDR1 and CDR2 sequences are MNHNY and SVGAGI (reference sequence). V was cut by 6 bases and J by 5 bases, with 10 bases left in between. The CDR3 sequence: CASSPGMETQYF. CDR3 DNA sequence: TGTGCCAGCAGCCCGGGGATGGAGACCCAGTACTTC.

This rearrangement joins TRBV5-4 to TRBJ2-1; tentative D call: TRBD2 (6 bases). With 5 bases removed from V and 4 bases from J, the gap between germline ends came to 10 bases. This CDR3 contains 13 residues. The germline V gene has CDR1 SGHNT and CDR2 YYREEE (reference sequence). For the CDR3, the DNA is TGTGCCAGCAGTTGGGACTTTTACAATGAGCAGTTCTTC. Amino acid sequence: CASSWDFYNEQFF.

This clone was recorded many times. The rearrangement links TRBV15 to TRBJ2-7; TRBD2 matches 11 bases. The V gene's germline CDR1 is LNHNV and CDR2 YYDKDF (reference sequence). J lost 0 bases, V lost 4 bases, and 2 bases had no gene match. The CDR3 is 15 amino acids. The CDR3: CATSIGLAGSYEQYF. The CDR3 DNA reads TGTGCCACCAGCATCGGACTAGCGGGCTCCTACGAGCAGTACTTC.

The rearrangement joins TRBV27 to TRBJ2-7; 8 positions agree with TRBD1. In germline, CDR1 is MNHEY, CDR2 SMNVEV (reference sequence). The junction had 2 bases not matched to a gene; V was cut back by 4 bases and J by 3 bases. The CDR3 totals 13 residues. This CDR3 reads CASSSGQDYEQYF. CDR3 DNA: TGTGCCAGCAGTTCGGGACAGGACTACGAGCAGTACTTC.

This chain connects TRBV7-9 to TRBJ2-7; TRBD2 matches 8 bases. V was pared by 5 bases and J by 0 bases, with 9 bases of the junction left unmatched. Germline CDR1 reads SEHNR; CDR2 reads FQNEAQ (reference sequence). This CDR3 spans 16 amino acids. This CDR3 reads CASSPRTSGHSYEQYF. The CDR3 DNA reads as TGTGCCAGCAGCCCACGCACTAGCGGCCACTCCTACGAGCAGTACTTC.

The chain uses TRBV30 and TRBJ2-4; the match to TRBD2 covers 11 bases. The germline V gene has CDR1 GTSNPN and CDR2 SVGIG (reference sequence). The CDR3 length is 13 residues. V lost 5 bases, J lost 8 bases, and 5 bases stayed unmatched. The CDR3 reads CAWSTSGRYIQYF. DNA of the CDR3: TGTGCCTGGTCTACTAGCGGGAGATACATTCAGTACTTC.

The chain recombines TRBV7-9 with TRBJ2-5, with 8 bases that match TRBD1. The end of the DNA is better explained by TRBJ2-7, so the J call may be wrong. Germline-derived CDR1 and CDR2 are SEHNR and FQNEAQ (reference sequence). The CDR3 covers 16 residues. This chain's CDR3 is CASSFILGQGTHEQYF. CDR3 DNA: TGTGCCAGCAGCTTCATCCTCGGACAGGGTACCCACGAGCAGTACTTC.

This CDR3 is CASSYTTGETQYF. As DNA, the CDR3 is TGTGCCAGCAGCTACACAACCGGGGAGACCCAGTACTTC. The chain combines TRBV11-2 with TRBJ2-5; D is unresolved. The ends were cut back, 4 bases at V and 5 bases at J, with 11 bases in the middle. The CDR3 is 13 amino acids. Germline V lookup: CDR1 SGHAT, CDR2 FQNNGV.

In its sample, this clone was seen once. The J gene is TRBJ2-7, the V gene TRBV11-2, with D perhaps matching TRBD1 (6 bases). The CDR3 is 19 residues long. Deletions cut 5 bases from V and 1 base from J, with 27 bases between. Germline CDR1 is SGHAT and CDR2 is FQNNGV. The CDR3 sequence: CASSPRGRGLYHSSYEQYF. The CDR3 coding sequence is TGTGCCAGCAGCCCCAGGGGTCGGGGCCTTTACCACTCTTCCTACGAGCAGTACTTC.

This chain connects TRBV7-2 to TRBJ2-7; no clear D. The CDR3 has 15 amino acids. The ends were cut back, 5 bases at V and 5 bases at J, with 19 bases in the middle. The germline V gene has CDR1 SGHTA and CDR2 FQGNSA. CDR3 sequence reads: CASSPDPLVIHEQYF. CDR3 coding DNA: TGTGCCAGCAGCCCAGACCCCCTAGTAATCCACGAGCAGTACTTC. Variable domain in full (rest from reference TRBV7-2 and TRBJ2-7): GAGVSQSPSNKVTEKGKDVELRCDPISGHTALYWYRQSLGQGLEFLIYFQGNSAPDKSGLPSDRFSAERTGGSVSTLTIQRTQQEDSAVYLCASSPDPLVIHEQYFGPGTRLTVT.

The V gene is TRBV11-3, the J gene TRBJ1-2; the D is unclear. Trimming removed 3 bases from V and 4 bases from J, with 3 bases in between. The CDR3 consists of 11 residues. CDR1 is SGHNT and CDR2 is YENEEA in the germline V gene. The CDR3 protein is CASSFSYGYTF. In nucleotides, the CDR3 is TGTGCCAGCAGCTTCAGCTATGGCTACACCTTC.

The gene calls are TRBV27 and TRBJ1-1; unclear D gene. Germline-derived CDR1 and CDR2 are MNHEY and SMNVEV (reference sequence). There are 14 residues in the CDR3. V lost 5 bases and J lost 0, with 10 bases in between. CDR3 loop: CASSPGRMNTEAFF. In DNA, the CDR3 is TGTGCCAGCAGTCCCGGACGGATGAACACTGAAGCTTTCTTT.

The chain joins TRBV7-8 to TRBJ1-2; D uncertain. With 5 bases removed from V and 5 bases from J, the gap between germline ends came to 15 bases. This CDR3 is built from 14 residues. Germline CDR1 reads SGHVS; CDR2 reads FQNEAQ. The DNA for the CDR3 is TGTGCCAGCAGCCTGGAGAACCCGGTATATGGCTACACCTTC. This translates into CASSLENPVYGYTF.